This TCR beta chain appears in the sequencing data of a study of OX40 agonist ivuxolimab in advanced cancers. As for this clone: The antigen is unknown.

Sequencing used immunoSEQ multiplex PCR; TCRdb keeps in-frame clones, though not all of them. The repertoire holds some 100,000 clones, with around 80% as singletons. CDR3 length: 18 residues. Germline assignment: CDR1 SGHDN and CDR2 FVKESK. V trimming: 4 bases; J trimming: 4 bases; junction bases outside the gene matches: 13. Overall study results and limits: Normalized T-cell clonal expansion was also low in a subset of nonresponders.

Sampling times: baseline, cycle 4 day 1, cycle 7 day 1. This TCR came from an adult with an advanced solid tumor such as melanoma, head and neck, liver or kidney cancer. V usage is TRBV14 and J usage is TRBJ1-2; 12 positions agree with TRBD1. This specimen consisted of CD4+ or CD8+ T cells sorted from blood, obtained in a trial of the OX40 agonist ivuxolimab. Here the CDR3 reads CASSPSRDRGLNGYGYTF. Here the CDR3 DNA reads TGTGCCAGCAGCCCAAGCCGGGACAGGGGGCTTAATGGCTATGGCTACACCTTC.